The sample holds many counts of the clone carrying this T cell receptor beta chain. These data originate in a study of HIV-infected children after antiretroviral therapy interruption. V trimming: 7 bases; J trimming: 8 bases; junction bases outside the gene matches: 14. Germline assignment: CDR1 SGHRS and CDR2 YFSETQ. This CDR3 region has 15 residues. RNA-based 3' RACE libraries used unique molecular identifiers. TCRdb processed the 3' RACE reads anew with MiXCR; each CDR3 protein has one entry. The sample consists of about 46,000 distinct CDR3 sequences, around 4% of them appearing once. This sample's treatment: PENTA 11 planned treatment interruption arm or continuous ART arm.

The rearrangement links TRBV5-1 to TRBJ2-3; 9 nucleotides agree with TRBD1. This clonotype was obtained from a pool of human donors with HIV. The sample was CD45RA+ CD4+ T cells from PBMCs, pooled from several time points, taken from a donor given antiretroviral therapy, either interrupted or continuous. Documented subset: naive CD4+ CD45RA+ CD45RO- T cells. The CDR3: CASLLGTGNVGTQYF. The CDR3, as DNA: TGCGCCAGCCTTCTGGGGACAGGGAATGTTGGTACGCAGTATTTT.